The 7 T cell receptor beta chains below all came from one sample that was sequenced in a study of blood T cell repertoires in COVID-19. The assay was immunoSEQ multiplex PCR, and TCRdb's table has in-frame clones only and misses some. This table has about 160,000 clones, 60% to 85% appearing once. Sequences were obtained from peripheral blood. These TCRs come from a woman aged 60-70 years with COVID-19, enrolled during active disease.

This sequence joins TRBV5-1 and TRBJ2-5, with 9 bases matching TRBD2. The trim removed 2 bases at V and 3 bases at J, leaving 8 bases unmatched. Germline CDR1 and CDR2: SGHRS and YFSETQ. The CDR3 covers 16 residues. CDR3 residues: CASSLGRAGGEETQYF. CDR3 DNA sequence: TGCGCCAGCAGCTTAGGCAGGGCGGGAGGGGAAGAGACCCAGTACTTC.

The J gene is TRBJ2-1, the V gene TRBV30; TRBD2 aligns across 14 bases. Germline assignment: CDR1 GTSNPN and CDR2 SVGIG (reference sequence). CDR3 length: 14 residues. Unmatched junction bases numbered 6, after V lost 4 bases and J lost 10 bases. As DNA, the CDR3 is TGTGCCTGGATGACGGGACTAGCGGGAGAAGAGCAGTTCTTC. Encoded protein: CAWMTGLAGEEQFF.

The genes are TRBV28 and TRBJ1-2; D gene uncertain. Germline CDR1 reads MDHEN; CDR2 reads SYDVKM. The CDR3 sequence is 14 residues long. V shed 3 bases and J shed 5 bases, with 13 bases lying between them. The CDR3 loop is CASSFRSAAYGYTF. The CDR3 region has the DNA TGTGCCAGCAGTTTTAGGAGCGCGGCATATGGCTACACCTTC.

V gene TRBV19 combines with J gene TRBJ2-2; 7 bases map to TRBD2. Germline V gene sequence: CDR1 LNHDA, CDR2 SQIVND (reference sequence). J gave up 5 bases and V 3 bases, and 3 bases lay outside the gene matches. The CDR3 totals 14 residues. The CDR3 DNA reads TGTGCCAGTAGTATGAGAGCGGGGACCGGGGAGCTGTTTTTT. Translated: CASSMRAGTGELFF.

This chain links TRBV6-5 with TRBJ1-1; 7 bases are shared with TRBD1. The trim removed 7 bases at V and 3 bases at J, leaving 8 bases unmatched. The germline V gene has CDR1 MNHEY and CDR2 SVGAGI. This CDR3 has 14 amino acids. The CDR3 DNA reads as TGTGCCAGCAACATGGCAGGGGGTGACACTGAAGCTTTCTTT. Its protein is CASNMAGGDTEAFF.

DNA for the CDR3: TGCGCCAGCAGCTTGGGACTAGCGGGGGGGCAAGAGACCCAGTACTTC. Translated: CASSLGLAGGQETQYF. The rearrangement joins TRBV5-1 to TRBJ2-5; 14 nucleotides agree with TRBD2. The germline V gene encodes CDR1 SGHRS and CDR2 YFSETQ. The CDR3 has 16 amino acids. Germline trimming cut 0 bases from V and 2 bases from J; bases unmatched to any gene: 0.

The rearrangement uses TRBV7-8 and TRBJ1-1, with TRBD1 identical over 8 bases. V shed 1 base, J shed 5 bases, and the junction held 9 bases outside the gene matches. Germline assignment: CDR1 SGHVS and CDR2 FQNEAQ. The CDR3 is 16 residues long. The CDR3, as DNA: TGTGCCAGCAGCTTAGGACAGGGGTTTTTTCGGACTGAAGCTTTCTTT. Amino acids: CASSLGQGFFRTEAFF.